This T cell receptor beta chain was documented in a study of technical replicates of blood from a handful of donors. V was pared by 1 base and J by 7 bases, with 9 bases of the junction left unmatched. The CDR3 has 17 residues. The germline V gene has CDR1 MGHRA and CDR2 YSYEKL. The method was immunoSEQ multiplex PCR; TCRdb's version includes in-frame clones alone and lacks a portion of them. The data hold 91,000 or so clones, with nearly 97% observed a single time. This chain links TRBV4-1 with TRBJ2-1; TRBD2 matches at 11 bases. The TCR sequence derives from a human donor in good health. The sequencing input was T cells isolated from PBMCs. The CDR3 spells CASSQARGLAVGNEQFF. In DNA form, the CDR3 reads TGCGCCAGCAGCCAAGCCAGGGGACTAGCGGTTGGAAATGAGCAGTTCTTC.